The present entry profiles one T cell receptor beta chain with its context. What it recognizes is unknown. This record comes from a study of blood T cells in healthy people across ages. General observations from the study: As age increased, TCR beta diversity per million T cells fell in a roughly linear fashion.

Then a second PCR, running about 7 to 11 cycles, was carried out with a sample-barcoded 5' primer and a J-beta primer mix. Sequencing recovered at least 2.5 million CDR3-containing paired-end reads from each sample. TCRdb redid the calling of the 5' RACE reads with MiXCR, one entry per CDR3 protein. The table has roughly 800,000 distinct CDR3 sequences, 20% to 25% seen once. This same sample was also part of a study on T cells of mothers and their children. That report adds: Each child gave 2.5 million to 3.5 million TCR beta CDR3 reads (each mother, over 9.5 million). The overlap seen between related mothers and children slightly exceeded that of unrelated pairs, though not significantly.

The receptor comes from a boy aged 5-17 years in good health. The sample comprised blood.

CDR3 sequence reads: CASSKRGETYEQYF. CDR3 DNA: TGTGCCAGCAGCAAAAGGGGGGAAACCTACGAGCAGTACTTC. V and J are TRBV21-1 and TRBJ2-5; the listed D gene, TRBD1, was not tested against the DNA. The J call may be wrong; the DNA end is better matched by TRBJ2-7. TRBV21-1 is described as a pseudogene. This CDR3 contains 14 residues.